The subject of this entry is one TCR beta chain. What it binds is not known. CD4+ T cells that had been cultured provided DNA sequenced with the Oncomine TCR Beta short-read assay. TCRdb analysed the PCR reads with MiXCR anew, one entry per CDR3 protein. Counted here are around 10,000 distinct CDR3 sequences, about three quarters occurring once; the ten biggest clones make up about 9.3%. The data derive from a study of vaccination and CD4 T cells after COVID-19. As for treatment: roughly ten-day PBMC culture with coronavirus spike peptide pools or control peptides (ViraFEST assay). For ViraFEST, peptide pools expanded antigen-specific T cells, after which the TCRs were sequenced. Each well held 2 million or so PBMCs in IL-2 (approximately 10 IU/ml) medium with approximately 9.9 ug/ml peptide pools. The CDR3 totals 15 residues. The germline V gene encodes CDR1 SGDLS and CDR2 YYNGEE. Unmatched junction bases numbered 4, after V lost 4 bases and J lost 4 bases.

Broader study findings: Although the median of SARS-CoV-2-reactive clonotypes rose from around 21 to 38, the change was not significant.

The sample comprised CD4+ T cells from blood, cultured in vitro. The chain has TRBV9 and TRBJ2-7, with TRBD2 matching over 14 bases. This clonotype was obtained from a human donor who had recovered from COVID-19. The CDR3 reads CASSPRLAGGYEQYF. CDR3 DNA sequence: TGTGCCAGCAGCCCCCGACTAGCGGGAGGGTACGAGCAGTACTTC.